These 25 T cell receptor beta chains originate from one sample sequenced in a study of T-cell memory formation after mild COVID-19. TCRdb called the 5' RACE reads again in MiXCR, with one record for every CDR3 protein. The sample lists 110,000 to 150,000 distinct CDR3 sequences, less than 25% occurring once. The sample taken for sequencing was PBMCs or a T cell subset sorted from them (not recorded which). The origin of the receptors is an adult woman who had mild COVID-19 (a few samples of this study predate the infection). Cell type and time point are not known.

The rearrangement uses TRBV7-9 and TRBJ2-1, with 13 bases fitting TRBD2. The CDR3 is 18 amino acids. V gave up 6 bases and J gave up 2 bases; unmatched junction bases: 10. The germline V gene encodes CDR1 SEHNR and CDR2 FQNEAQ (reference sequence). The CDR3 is CASRYGSGLAGAYNEQFF. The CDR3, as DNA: TGTGCCAGCAGATACGGATCCGGACTAGCGGGGGCCTACAATGAGCAGTTCTTC. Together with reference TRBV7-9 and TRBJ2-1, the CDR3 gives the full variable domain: DTGVSQNPRHKITKRGQNVTFRCDPISEHNRLYWYRQTLGQGPEFLTYFQNEAQLEKSRLLSDRFSAERPKGSFSTLEIQRTEQGDSAMYLCASRYGSGLAGAYNEQFFGPGTRLTVL.

For the CDR3, the DNA is TGTGCCAGCAGTCGTGGGGGTTACTACGAGCAGTACTTC. Protein product: CASSRGGYYEQYF. The V call is TRBV25-1, the J call TRBJ2-7; the D call may be TRBD1 or TRBD2 (5 bases each). V dropped 5 bases and J dropped 3 bases, with 11 bases sitting between them. The CDR3 contains 13 residues. Germline CDR1 reads MGHDK; CDR2 reads SYGVNS.

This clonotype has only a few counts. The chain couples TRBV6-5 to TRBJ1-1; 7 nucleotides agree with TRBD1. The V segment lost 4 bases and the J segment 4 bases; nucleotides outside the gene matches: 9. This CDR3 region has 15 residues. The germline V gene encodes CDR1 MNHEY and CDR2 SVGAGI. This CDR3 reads CASSLDREGLTEAFF. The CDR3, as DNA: TGTGCCAGCAGTTTAGACAGGGAGGGCCTCACTGAAGCTTTCTTT.

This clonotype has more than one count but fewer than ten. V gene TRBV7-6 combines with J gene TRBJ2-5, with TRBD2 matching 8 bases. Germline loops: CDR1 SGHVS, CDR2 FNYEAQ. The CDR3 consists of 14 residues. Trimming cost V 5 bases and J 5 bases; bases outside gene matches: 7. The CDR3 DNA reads TGTGCCAGCAGCCCGGGACTAGGTCGGGAGACCCAGTACTTC. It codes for CASSPGLGRETQYF. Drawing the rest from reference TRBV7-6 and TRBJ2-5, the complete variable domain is GAGVSQSPRYKVTKRGQDVALRCDPISGHVSLYWYRQALGQGPEFLTYFNYEAQQDKSGLPNDRFSAERPEGSISTLTIQRTEQRDSAMYRCASSPGLGRETQYFGPGTRLLVL.

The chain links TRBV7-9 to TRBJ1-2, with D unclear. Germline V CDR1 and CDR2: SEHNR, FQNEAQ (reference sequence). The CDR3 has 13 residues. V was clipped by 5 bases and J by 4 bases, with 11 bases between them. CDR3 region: CASSPQETYGYTF. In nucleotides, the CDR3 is TGTGCCAGCAGCCCCCAGGAGACCTATGGCTACACCTTC.

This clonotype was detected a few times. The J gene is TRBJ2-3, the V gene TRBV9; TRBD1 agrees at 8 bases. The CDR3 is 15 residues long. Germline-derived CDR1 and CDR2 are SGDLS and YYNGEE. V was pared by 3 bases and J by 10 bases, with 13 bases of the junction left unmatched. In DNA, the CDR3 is TGTGCCAGCAGCGCGGGACAGGTCCCCGGGGAGGCGCAGTATTTT. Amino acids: CASSAGQVPGEAQYF. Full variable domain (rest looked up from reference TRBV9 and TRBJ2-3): DSGVTQTPKHLITATGQRVTLRCSPRSGDLSVYWYQQSLDQGLQFLIQYYNGEERAKGNILERFSAQQFPDLHSELNLSSLELGDSALYFCASSAGQVPGEAQYFGPGTRLTVL.

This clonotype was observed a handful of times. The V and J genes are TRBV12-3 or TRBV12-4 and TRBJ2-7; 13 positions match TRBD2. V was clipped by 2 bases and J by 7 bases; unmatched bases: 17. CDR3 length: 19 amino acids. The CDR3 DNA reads TGTGCCAGCAGTTTACCGGGACTAGCGGGGCCTACGAGCTCTCGGGAGCAGTACTTC. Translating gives CASSLPGLAGPTSSREQYF.

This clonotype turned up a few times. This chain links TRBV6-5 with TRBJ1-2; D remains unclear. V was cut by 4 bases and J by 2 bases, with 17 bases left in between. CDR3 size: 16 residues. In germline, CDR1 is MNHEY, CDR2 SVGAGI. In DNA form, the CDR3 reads TGTGCCAGCAGTTGGGCACACACAGACCTGAACTATGGCTACACCTTC. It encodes CASSWAHTDLNYGYTF.

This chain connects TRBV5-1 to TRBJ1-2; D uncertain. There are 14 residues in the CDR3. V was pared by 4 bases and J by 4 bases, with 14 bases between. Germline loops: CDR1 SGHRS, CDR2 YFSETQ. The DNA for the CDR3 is TGCGCCAGCAGCCCCCCCGCGGACGCCTATGGCTACACCTTC. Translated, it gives CASSPPADAYGYTF.

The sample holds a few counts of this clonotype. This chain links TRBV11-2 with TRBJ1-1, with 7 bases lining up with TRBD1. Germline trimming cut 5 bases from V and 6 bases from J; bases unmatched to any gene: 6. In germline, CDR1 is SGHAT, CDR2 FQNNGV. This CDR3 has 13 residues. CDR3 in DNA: TGTGCCAGCAGCCTTAGACAGGGTGCTGAAGCTTTCTTT. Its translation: CASSLRQGAEAFF.

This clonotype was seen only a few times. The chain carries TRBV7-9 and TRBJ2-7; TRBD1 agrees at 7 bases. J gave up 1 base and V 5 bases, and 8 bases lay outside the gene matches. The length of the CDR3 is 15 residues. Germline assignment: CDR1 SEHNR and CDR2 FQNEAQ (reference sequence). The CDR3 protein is CASSLEGTASYEQYF. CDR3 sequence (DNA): TGTGCCAGCAGCCTTGAGGGGACAGCTTCCTACGAGCAGTACTTC. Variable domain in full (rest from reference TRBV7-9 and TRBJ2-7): DTGVSQNPRHKITKRGQNVTFRCDPISEHNRLYWYRQTLGQGPEFLTYFQNEAQLEKSRLLSDRFSAERPKGSFSTLEIQRTEQGDSAMYLCASSLEGTASYEQYFGPGTRLTVT.

The CDR3 is CASSFSGRVENIQYF. DNA of the CDR3: TGCGCCAGCAGCTTCAGCGGGAGGGTCGAAAACATTCAGTACTTC. V gene TRBV4-1 combines with J gene TRBJ2-4, with 10 bases aligning to TRBD2. The V gene end was trimmed by 5 bases and the J gene end by 5 bases; junction bases not matched to a gene: 6. CDR3 length: 15 amino acids. CDR1 and CDR2 (germline): MGHRA, YSYEKL.

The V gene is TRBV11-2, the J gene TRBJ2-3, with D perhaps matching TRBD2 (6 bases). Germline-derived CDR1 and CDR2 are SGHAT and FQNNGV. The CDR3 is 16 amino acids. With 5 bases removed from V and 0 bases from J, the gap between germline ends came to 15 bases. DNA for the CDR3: TGTGCCAGCAGCGCAATTAGCGGCCCTAGCACAGATACGCAGTATTTT. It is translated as CASSAISGPSTDTQYF.

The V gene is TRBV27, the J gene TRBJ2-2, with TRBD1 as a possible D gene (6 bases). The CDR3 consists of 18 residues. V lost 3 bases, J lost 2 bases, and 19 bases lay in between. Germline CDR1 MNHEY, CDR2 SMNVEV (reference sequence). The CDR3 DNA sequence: TGTGCCAGCAGTTTGACTGGGGGAACAGGGCCTAACACCGGGGAGCTGTTTTTT. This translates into CASSLTGGTGPNTGELFF.

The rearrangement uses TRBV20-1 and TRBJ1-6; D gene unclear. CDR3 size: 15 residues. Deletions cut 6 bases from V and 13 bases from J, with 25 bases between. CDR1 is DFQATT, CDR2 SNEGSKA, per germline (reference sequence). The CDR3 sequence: CSATPQEGPRLPLHF. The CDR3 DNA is TGCAGTGCCACACCCCAGGAGGGCCCCCGGCTTCCCCTCCACTTT.

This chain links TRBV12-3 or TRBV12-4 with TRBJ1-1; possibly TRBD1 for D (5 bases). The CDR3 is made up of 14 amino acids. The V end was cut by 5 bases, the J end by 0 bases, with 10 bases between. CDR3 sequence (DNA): TGTGCCAGCAGTCCGACAGAGATGAACACTGAAGCTTTCTTT. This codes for CASSPTEMNTEAFF.

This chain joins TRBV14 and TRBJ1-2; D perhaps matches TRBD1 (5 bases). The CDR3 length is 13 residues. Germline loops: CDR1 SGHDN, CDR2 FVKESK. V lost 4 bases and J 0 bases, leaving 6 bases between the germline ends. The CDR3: CASSPTANYGYTF. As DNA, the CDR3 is TGTGCCAGCAGCCCGACAGCTAACTATGGCTACACCTTC.

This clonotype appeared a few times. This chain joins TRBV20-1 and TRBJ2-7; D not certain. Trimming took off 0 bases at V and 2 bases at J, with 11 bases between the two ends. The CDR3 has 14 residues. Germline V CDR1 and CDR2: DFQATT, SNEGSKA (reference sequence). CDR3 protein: CSARDLSPTYEQYF. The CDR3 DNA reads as TGCAGTGCTAGAGACCTTAGTCCGACCTACGAGCAGTACTTC.

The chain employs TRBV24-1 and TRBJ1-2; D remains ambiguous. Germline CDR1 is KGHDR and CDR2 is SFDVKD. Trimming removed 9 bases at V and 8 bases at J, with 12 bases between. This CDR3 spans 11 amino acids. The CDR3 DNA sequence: TGTGCCACCCGATCCGGGGAAGGCTACACCTTC. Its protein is CATRSGEGYTF.

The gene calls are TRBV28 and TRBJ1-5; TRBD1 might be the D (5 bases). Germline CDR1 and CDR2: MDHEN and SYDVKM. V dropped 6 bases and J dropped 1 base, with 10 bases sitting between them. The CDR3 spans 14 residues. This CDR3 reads CASSLRQSNQPQHF. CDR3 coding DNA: TGTGCCAGCAGCCTAAGACAGAGCAATCAGCCCCAGCATTTT.

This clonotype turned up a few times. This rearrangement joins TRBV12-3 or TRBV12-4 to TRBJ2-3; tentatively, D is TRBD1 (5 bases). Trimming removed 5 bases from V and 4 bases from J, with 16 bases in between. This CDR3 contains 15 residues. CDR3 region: CASSQGAEFADTQYF. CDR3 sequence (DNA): TGTGCCAGCAGTCAGGGCGCGGAGTTTGCAGATACGCAGTATTTT.

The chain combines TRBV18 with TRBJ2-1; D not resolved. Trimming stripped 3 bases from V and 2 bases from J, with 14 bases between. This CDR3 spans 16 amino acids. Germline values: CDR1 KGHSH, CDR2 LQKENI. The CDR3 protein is CASSPRVDDTYNEQFF. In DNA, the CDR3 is TGTGCCAGCTCACCCCGGGTGGACGACACCTACAATGAGCAGTTCTTC.

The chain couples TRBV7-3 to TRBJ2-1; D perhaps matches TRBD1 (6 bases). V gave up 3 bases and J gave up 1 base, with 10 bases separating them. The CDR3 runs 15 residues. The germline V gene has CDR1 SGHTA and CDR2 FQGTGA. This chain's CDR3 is CASSFSDRSYNEQFF. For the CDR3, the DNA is TGTGCCAGCAGCTTCAGCGACAGGTCCTACAATGAGCAGTTCTTC.

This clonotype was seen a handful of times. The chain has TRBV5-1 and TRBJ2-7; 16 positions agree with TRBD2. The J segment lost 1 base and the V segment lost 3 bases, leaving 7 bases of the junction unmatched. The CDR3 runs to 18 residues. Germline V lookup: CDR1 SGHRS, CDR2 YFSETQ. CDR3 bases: TGCGCCAGCAGCTCGGGACTAGCGGGAGGGCCCTTTTCCTACGAGCAGTACTTC. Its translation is CASSSGLAGGPFSYEQYF.

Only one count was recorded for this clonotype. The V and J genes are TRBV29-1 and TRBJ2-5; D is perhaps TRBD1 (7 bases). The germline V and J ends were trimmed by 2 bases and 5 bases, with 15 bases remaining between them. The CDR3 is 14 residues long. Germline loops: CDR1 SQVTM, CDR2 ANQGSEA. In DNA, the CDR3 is TGCAGCGTTGAATTGGCAGGGGGAGGTGAGACCCAGTACTTC. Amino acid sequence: CSVELAGGGETQYF.